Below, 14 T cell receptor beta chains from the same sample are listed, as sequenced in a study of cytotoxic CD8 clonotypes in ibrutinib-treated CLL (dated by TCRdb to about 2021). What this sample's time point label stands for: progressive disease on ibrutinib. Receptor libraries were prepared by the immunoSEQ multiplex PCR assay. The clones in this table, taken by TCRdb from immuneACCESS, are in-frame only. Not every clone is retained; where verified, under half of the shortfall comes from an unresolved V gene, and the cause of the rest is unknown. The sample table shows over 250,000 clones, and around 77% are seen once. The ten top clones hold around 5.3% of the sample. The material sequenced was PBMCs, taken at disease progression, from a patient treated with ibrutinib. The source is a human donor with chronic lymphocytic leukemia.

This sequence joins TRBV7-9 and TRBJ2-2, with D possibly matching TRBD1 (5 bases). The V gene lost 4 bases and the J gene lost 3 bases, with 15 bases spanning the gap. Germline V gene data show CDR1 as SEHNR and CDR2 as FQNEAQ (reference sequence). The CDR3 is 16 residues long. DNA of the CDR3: TGTGCCAGCAGCTCCGGACAAGGGGTCTACACCGGGGAGCTGTTTTTT. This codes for CASSSGQGVYTGELFF. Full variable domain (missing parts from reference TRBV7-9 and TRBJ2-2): DTGVSQNPRHKITKRGQNVTFRCDPISEHNRLYWYRQTLGQGPEFLTYFQNEAQLEKSRLLSDRFSAERPKGSFSTLEIQRTEQGDSAMYLCASSSGQGVYTGELFFGEGSRLTVL.

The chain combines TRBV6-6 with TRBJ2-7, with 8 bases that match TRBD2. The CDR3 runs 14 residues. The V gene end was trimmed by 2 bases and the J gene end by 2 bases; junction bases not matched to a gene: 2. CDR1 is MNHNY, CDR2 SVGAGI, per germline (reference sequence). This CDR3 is CASSYGLAAYEQYF. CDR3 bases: TGTGCCAGCAGTTACGGACTAGCTGCCTACGAGCAGTACTTC.

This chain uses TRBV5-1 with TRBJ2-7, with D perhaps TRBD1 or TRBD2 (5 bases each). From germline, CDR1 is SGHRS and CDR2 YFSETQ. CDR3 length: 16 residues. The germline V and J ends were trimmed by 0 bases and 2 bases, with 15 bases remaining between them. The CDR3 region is CASSLARGRPTYEQYF. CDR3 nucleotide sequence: TGCGCCAGCAGCTTGGCCCGGGGCAGACCAACCTACGAGCAGTACTTC. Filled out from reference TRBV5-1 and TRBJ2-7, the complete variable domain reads KAGVTQTPRYLIKTRGQQVTLSCSPISGHRSVSWYQQTPGQGLQFLFEYFSETQRNKGNFPGRFSGRQFSNSRSEMNVSTLELGDSALYLCASSLARGRPTYEQYFGPGTRLTVT.

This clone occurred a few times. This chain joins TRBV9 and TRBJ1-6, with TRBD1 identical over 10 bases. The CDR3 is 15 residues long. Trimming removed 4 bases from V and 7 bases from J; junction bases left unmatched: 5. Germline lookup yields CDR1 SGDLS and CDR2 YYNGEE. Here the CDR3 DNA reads TGTGCCAGCAGCACCCGACAGGGGGCGAATTCACCCCTCCACTTT. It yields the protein CASSTRQGANSPLHF.

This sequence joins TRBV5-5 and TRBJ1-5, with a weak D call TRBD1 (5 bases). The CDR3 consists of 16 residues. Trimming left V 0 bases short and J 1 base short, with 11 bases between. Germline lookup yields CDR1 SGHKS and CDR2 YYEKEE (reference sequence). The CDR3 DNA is TGTGCCAGCAGCTTGGCAGGGTCCTACAGCAATCAGCCCCAGCATTTT. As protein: CASSLAGSYSNQPQHF.

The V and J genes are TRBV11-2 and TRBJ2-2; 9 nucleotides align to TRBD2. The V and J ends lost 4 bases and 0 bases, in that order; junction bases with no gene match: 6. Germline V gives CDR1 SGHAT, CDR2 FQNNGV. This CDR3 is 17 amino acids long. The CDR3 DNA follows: TGTGCCAGCAGCTCCCGACTAGCGGCTACGAACACCGGGGAGCTGTTTTTT. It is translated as CASSSRLAATNTGELFF.

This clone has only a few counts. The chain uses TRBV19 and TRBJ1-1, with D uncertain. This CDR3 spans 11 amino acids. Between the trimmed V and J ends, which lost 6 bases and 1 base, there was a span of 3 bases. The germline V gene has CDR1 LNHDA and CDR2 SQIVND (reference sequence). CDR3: CASRGNTEAFF. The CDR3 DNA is TGTGCCAGTAGAGGGAACACTGAAGCTTTCTTT.

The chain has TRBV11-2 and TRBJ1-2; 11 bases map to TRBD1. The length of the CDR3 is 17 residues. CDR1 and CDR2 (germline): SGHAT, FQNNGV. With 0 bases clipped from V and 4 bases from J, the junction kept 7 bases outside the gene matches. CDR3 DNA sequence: TGTGCCAGCAGCTTAGATAGTTCCGGGACAGGGGGCTATGGCTACACCTTC. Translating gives CASSLDSSGTGGYGYTF.

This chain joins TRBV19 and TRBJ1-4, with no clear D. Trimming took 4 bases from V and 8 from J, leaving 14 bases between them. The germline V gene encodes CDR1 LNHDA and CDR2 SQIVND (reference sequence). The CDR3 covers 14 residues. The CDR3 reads CASSTDLVGEKLFF. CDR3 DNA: TGTGCCAGTAGTACGGACTTAGTAGGGGAAAAACTGTTTTTT.

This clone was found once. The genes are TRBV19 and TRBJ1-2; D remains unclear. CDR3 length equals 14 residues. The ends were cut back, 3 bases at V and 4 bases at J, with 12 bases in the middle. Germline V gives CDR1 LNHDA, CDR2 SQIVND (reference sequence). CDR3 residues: CASSILSRVYGYTF. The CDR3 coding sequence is TGTGCCAGTAGTATCCTCAGTCGAGTCTATGGCTACACCTTC.

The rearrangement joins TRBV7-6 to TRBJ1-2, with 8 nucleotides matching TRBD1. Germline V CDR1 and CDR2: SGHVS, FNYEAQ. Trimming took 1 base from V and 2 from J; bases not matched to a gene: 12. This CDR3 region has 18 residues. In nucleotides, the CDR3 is TGTGCCAGCAGCTTAGAAAGGTCAGGACAGGGAGGAAACTATGGCTACACCTTC. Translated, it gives CASSLERSGQGGNYGYTF.

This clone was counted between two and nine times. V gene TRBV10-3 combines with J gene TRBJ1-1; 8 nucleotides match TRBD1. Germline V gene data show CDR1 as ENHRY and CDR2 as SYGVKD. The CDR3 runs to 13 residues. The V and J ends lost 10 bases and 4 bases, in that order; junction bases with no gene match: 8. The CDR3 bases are TGTGCCACCGACAGGGGCGGGAGCACTGAAGCTTTCTTT. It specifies CATDRGGSTEAFF.

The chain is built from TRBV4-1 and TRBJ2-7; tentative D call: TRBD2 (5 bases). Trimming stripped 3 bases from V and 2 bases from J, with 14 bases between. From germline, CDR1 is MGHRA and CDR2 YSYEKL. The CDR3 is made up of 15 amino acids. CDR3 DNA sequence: TGCGCCAGCAGCCAGAGAAGCGGAACTCCCTACGAGCAGTACTTC. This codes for CASSQRSGTPYEQYF.

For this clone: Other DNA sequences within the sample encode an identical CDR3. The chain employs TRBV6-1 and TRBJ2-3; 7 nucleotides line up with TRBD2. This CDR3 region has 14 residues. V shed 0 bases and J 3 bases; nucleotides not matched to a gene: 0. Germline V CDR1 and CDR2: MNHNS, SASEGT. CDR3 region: CASSEAGGTDTQYF. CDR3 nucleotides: TGTGCCAGCAGTGAAGCGGGGGGGACAGATACGCAGTATTTT.